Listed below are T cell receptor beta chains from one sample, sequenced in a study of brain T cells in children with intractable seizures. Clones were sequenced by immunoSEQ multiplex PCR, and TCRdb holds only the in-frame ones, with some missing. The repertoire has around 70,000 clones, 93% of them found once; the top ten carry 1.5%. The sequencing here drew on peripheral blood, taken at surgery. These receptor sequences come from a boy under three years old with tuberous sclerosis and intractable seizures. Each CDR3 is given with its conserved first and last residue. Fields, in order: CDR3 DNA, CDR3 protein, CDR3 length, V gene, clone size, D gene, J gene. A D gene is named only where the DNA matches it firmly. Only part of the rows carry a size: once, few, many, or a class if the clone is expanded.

CDR3 DNA: TGTGCCAGTAGTATAGGAAACTTGGGCACTGAAGCTTTCTTT
CDR3 protein: CASSIGNLGTEAFF
CDR3 length: 14
V gene: TRBV19
clone size: NA
D gene: NA
J gene: TRBJ1-1

CDR3 DNA: TGTGCCAGCAGCATTAGGACCCTGCTCTCCTACAATGAGCAGTTCTTC
CDR3 protein: CASSIRTLLSYNEQFF
CDR3 length: 16
V gene: TRBV7-9
clone size: NA
D gene: NA
J gene: TRBJ2-1

CDR3 DNA: TGTGCTAGTGGTGAAAAGACACAACCGGAGACCCAGTACTTC
CDR3 protein: CASGEKTQPETQYF
CDR3 length: 14
V gene: TRBV12-5
clone size: NA
D gene: NA
J gene: TRBJ2-5

CDR3 DNA: TGCGCCAGCAGACCCGGGACGGCCGGGGAGCTGTTTTTT
CDR3 protein: CASRPGTAGELFF
CDR3 length: 13
V gene: TRBV10-1
clone size: once
D gene: NA
J gene: TRBJ2-2

CDR3 DNA: TGTGCCAGCAGCCAGGGGGGGTTGTACCAAGAGACCCAGTACTTC
CDR3 protein: CASSQGGLYQETQYF
CDR3 length: 15
V gene: TRBV11-1
clone size: NA
D gene: NA
J gene: TRBJ2-5

CDR3 DNA: TGTGCCAGCAGCTCCCAACTTAGCGGGGGGGACAATGAGCAGTTCTTC
CDR3 protein: CASSSQLSGGDNEQFF
CDR3 length: 16
V gene: TRBV7-9
clone size: once
D gene: TRBD2
J gene: TRBJ2-1

CDR3 DNA: TGTGCCAGCAGCTTAAGTATCGTGTGGGTACAGTGTAAGCGCCAGTACTTC
CDR3 protein: CASSLSIVWVQCKRQYF
CDR3 length: 17
V gene: TRBV7-3
clone size: NA
D gene: NA
J gene: TRBJ2-5

CDR3 DNA: TGTGCCAGCAGTTTATCTCCCTCTGGGGCCAACGTCCTGACTTTC
CDR3 protein: CASSLSPSGANVLTF
CDR3 length: 15
V gene: TRBV27
clone size: NA
D gene: NA
J gene: TRBJ2-6

CDR3 DNA: TGTGCCAGACGCAAAAGCCCCTACGAGCAGTACTTC
CDR3 protein: CARRKSPYEQYF
CDR3 length: 12
V gene: TRBV19
clone size: NA
D gene: NA
J gene: TRBJ2-7

CDR3 DNA: TGTGCCAGCAGCCCACAGGCTGGGGGAGGGGGGTACGAGCAGTACTTC
CDR3 protein: CASSPQAGGGGYEQYF
CDR3 length: 16
V gene: TRBV11-2
clone size: NA
D gene: NA
J gene: TRBJ2-7

CDR3 DNA: TGTGCCTGGAGCGGGGGGGCAGGAAACACCATATATTTT
CDR3 protein: CAWSGGAGNTIYF
CDR3 length: 13
V gene: TRBV30
clone size: NA
D gene: NA
J gene: TRBJ1-3

CDR3 DNA: TGTGCCAGCAGCGCGGAGGGAAAGACGGGAAACACCATATATTTT
CDR3 protein: CASSAEGKTGNTIYF
CDR3 length: 15
V gene: TRBV7-2
clone size: NA
D gene: NA
J gene: TRBJ1-3